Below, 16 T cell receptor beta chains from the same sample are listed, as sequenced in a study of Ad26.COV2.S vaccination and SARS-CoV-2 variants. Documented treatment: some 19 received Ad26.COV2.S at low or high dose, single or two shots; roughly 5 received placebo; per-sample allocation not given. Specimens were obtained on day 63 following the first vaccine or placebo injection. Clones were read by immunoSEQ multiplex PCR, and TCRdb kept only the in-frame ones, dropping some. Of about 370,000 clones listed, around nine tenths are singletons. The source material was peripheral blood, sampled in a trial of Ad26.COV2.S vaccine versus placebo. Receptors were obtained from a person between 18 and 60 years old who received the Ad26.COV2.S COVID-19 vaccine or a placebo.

DNA of the CDR3: TGTGCCAGCAGCGCCCGATGGGACACCGGGGAGCTGTTTTTT. This sequence encodes CASSARWDTGELFF. The gene calls are TRBV6-4 and TRBJ2-2, with D unresolved. V was cut by 6 bases and J by 3 bases, with 11 bases left in between. The CDR3 runs 14 residues. Germline CDR1 is MRHNA and CDR2 is SNTAGT.

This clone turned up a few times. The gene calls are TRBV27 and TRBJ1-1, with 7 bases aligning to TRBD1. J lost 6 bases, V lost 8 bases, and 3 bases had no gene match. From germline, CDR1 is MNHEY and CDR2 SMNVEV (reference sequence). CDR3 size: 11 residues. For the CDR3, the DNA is TGTGCCAGCGGACAGGTCTCTGAAGCTTTCTTT. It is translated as CASGQVSEAFF.

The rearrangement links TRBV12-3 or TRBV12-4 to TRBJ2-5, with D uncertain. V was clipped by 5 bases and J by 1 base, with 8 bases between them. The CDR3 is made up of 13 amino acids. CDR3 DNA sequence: TGTGCCAGCAGTAATTTCCCCCAAGAGACCCAGTACTTC. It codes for CASSNFPQETQYF.

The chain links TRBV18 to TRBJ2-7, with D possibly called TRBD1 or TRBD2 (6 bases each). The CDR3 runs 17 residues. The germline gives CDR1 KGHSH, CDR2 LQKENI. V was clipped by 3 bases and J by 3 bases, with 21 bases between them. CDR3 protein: CASSPDMGRGQSYEQYF. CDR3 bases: TGTGCCAGCTCACCTGATATGGGTCGGGGGCAAAGCTACGAGCAGTACTTC.

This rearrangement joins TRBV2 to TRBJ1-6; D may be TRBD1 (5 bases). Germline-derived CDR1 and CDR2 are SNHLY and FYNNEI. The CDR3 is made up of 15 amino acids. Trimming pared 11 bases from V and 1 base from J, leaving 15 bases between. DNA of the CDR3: TGTGCCGGACACCAGGGAGTGTCCTATAATTCACCCCTCCACTTT. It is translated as CAGHQGVSYNSPLHF.

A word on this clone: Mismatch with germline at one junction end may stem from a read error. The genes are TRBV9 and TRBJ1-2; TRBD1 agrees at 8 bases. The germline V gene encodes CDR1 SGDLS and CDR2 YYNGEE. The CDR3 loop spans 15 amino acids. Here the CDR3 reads CASSVGQGLENGYTF. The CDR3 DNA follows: TGTGCCAGCAGCGTCGGACAGGGTCTGGAGAATGGGTACACCTTC.

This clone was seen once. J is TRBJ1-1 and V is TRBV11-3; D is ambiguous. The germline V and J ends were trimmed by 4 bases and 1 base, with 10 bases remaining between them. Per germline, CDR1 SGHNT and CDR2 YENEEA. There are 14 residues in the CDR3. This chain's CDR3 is CASSSLTRNTEAFF. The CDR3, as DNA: TGTGCCAGCAGCTCACTAACAAGGAACACTGAAGCTTTCTTT.

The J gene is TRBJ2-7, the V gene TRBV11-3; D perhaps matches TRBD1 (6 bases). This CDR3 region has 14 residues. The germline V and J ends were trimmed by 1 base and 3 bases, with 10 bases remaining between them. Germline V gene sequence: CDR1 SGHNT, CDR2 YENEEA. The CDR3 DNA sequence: TGTGCCAGCAGCTTAGGGGACACCGGCTACGAGCAGTACTTC. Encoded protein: CASSLGDTGYEQYF.

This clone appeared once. The CDR3, as DNA: TGTGCCAGCAGTTACTCAGGAATCGTATTATGGGACGAGCAGTACTTC. It encodes CASSYSGIVLWDEQYF. The chain employs TRBV6-2 or TRBV6-3 and TRBJ2-7; no reliable D call. CDR3 length: 16 residues. CDR1 is MNHEY and CDR2 is SVGEGT in the germline V gene. Trimming removed 0 bases at V and 5 bases at J, with 17 bases between.

In nucleotides, the CDR3 is TGCGCCAGCAGCTTGGGGGACATCAACTATGGCTACACCTTC. This sequence encodes CASSLGDINYGYTF. This rearrangement joins TRBV5-1 to TRBJ1-2, with TRBD1 as a possible D gene (6 bases). V lost 0 bases to trimming and J lost 2 bases, with 8 bases between them. This CDR3 comprises 14 residues. Germline V gives CDR1 SGHRS, CDR2 YFSETQ.

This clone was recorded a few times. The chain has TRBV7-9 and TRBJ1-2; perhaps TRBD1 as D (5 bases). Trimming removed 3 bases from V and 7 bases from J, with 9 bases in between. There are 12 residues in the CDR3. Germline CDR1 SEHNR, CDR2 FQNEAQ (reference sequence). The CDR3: CASSLAGSGYTF. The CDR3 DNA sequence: TGTGCCAGCAGCTTGGCAGGGAGTGGCTACACCTTC.

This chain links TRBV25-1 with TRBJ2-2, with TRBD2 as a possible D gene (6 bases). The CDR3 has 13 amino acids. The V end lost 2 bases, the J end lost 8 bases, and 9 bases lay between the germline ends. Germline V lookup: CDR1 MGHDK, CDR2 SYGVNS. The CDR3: CASSEQTSGELFF. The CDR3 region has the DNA TGTGCCAGCAGTGAACAGACTAGTGGGGAGCTGTTTTTT.

The CDR3 here is CASSLRGLAGAYEQYF. CDR3 bases: TGTGCCAGCAGTTTACGAGGACTAGCGGGAGCCTACGAGCAGTACTTC. V is TRBV28 and J is TRBJ2-7; 13 nucleotides agree with TRBD2. The germline V gene has CDR1 MDHEN and CDR2 SYDVKM. Trimming cost V 2 bases and J 2 bases; bases outside gene matches: 3. The CDR3 length is 16 residues.

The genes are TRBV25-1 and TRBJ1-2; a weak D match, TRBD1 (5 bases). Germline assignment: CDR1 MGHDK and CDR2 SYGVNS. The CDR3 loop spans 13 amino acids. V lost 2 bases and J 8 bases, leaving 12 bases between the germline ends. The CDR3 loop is CASSEGTWGGYTF. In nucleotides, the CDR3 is TGTGCCAGCAGTGAAGGGACTTGGGGGGGCTACACCTTC.

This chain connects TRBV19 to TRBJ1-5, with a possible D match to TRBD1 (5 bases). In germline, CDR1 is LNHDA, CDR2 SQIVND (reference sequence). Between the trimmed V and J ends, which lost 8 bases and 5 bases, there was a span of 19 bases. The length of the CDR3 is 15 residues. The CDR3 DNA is TGTGCCAGTGGACCGGGACCCCGTTGGGATCAGCCCCAGCATTTT. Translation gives CASGPGPRWDQPQHF.

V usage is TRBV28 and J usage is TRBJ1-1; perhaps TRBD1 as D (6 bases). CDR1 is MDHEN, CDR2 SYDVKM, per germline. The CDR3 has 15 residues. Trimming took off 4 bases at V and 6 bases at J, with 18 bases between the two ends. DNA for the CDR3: TGTGCCAGCAGTTCTTGGGGCGGGGGCTCGGCTGAAGCTTTCTTT. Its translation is CASSSWGGGSAEAFF.